The rows below give T cell receptor beta chains drawn from one sample of a study of graft-versus-host responses after intestinal transplantation. The data were produced by immunoSEQ multiplex PCR, yet TCRdb's version contains in-frame clones alone and is incomplete. The table includes fewer than 9,500 clones, around 90% detected once. The sample consisted of PBMCs, taken 30 to 31 days after intestinal transplant. The receptor set was obtained from a human patient who received an intestinal transplant, so some T cells may come from the graft donor. The CDR3 runs from the conserved cysteine through the conserved F or W.

cdr3_aa,v_call,j_call
CASSSDRQETQYF,TRBV5-1,TRBJ2-5
CASSVTGPGYNEQFF,TRBV10-1,TRBJ2-1
CAWGTVYNSPLHF,TRBV30,TRBJ1-6
CASGLNGGALYEQYF,TRBV6-5,TRBJ2-7
CASGLLGFDYGYTF,TRBV12-5,TRBJ1-2
CASFRTGDTEAFF,TRBV19,TRBJ1-1
CASSLESSWRETQYF,TRBV5-1,TRBJ2-5
CASSLEVDYGYTF,TRBV5-6,TRBJ1-2
CAISEDTVHSNQPQHF,TRBV10-3,TRBJ1-5
CASSLDEGCPDNYGYTF,TRBV11-2,TRBJ1-2
CASSEGALGQPQHF,TRBV6-1,TRBJ1-5
CASSVGETTGSYQETQYF,TRBV9,TRBJ2-5
CASSEYSATGYTF,TRBV25-1,TRBJ1-2
CASTPQGGSVTNEQFF,TRBV7-8,TRBJ2-1
CASSLVTGGYEQYF,TRBV7-9,TRBJ2-7
CASSAGTGGYYEQYF,TRBV9,TRBJ2-7
CASSEYFDDRGYGYTF,TRBV25-1,TRBJ1-2
CASSLGGPHYYEQYF,TRBV13,TRBJ2-7
CASRSSPGLVAEQFF,TRBV19,TRBJ2-1
CASSSTGQPNEQFF,TRBV7-9,TRBJ2-1
CASSVRGRDTEAFF,TRBV7-3,TRBJ1-1
CASSFTRGGLPHEQYF,TRBV7-9,TRBJ2-7
CASSQYPGRQYEQYF,TRBV6-6,TRBJ2-7
CASTPTGAINSYEQYF,TRBV7-8,TRBJ2-7
CASSSPSGGSGGRADTQYF,TRBV7-8,TRBJ2-3
CASAAVNTEAFF,TRBV7-9,TRBJ1-1
CASGFRTRVVEENTGELFF,TRBV12-5,TRBJ2-2
CASSPTPNYNEQFF,TRBV6-5,TRBJ2-1
CASGFPPSNNEQFF,TRBV12-5,TRBJ2-1
CASSFIREFSYNEQFF,TRBV5-1,TRBJ2-1
CASSYSAAGNSPLHF,TRBV6-6,TRBJ1-6
CAWSVGLTNYGYTF,TRBV30,TRBJ1-2
CASSPYLRGRPETQYF,TRBV14,TRBJ2-5
CASSLEGSLFYSDTQYF,TRBV5-1,TRBJ2-3
CASSYIGWSSYEQYF,TRBV7-2,TRBJ2-7
CASSPQAGGGYGYTF,TRBV18,TRBJ1-2
CASSSDLTDGADNTGELFF,TRBV5-4,TRBJ2-2
CAITSSEDWNEQYF,TRBV10-3,TRBJ2-7
CASSRTELYEQYF,TRBV4-1,TRBJ2-7
CASRGWMGHQFF,TRBV2,TRBJ2-1
CASSTGVGNSPLHF,TRBV5-4,TRBJ1-6